This T cell receptor beta chain derives from a study of shared clonotypes between healthy human individuals. Study observations and caveats: For naive CD4 cells, around 5% of clonotypes were shared across a few donors. Clonotypes shared by all four sorted-subset donors had higher generation probabilities than non-shared clonotypes.

J lost 3 bases, V lost 7 bases, and 6 bases had no gene match. Germline V gene data show CDR1 as WSHSY and CDR2 as SAAADI. This CDR3 region has 14 residues. The table came from immunoSEQ multiplex PCR; TCRdb's copy has only in-frame clones and leaves some out. Of approximately 110,000 clones in the sample, about 67% were seen once. Notes on this clone: The antigen remains unidentified.

This clonotype was obtained from a woman under 40 in good health. This rearrangement joins TRBV10-2 to TRBJ2-7; 10 positions match TRBD1. The sample taken for sequencing was memory CD8+ T cells sorted from blood. Subset of the sample: CD45RO+ cells pooled with CCR7-negative TemRA cells. The DNA for the CDR3 is TGCGCCAGCATTGCGGACAGGGGGAACTACGAGCAGTACTTC. Translation gives CASIADRGNYEQYF.